This TCR beta chain was obtained from a study of shared clonotypes between healthy human individuals. Study outcomes and limitations: When naive CD4 clonotypes were compared across several donors, 4% to 6.5% were shared. Clonotypes shared by all four sorted-subset donors had higher generation probabilities than non-shared clonotypes. The expectation was that sequencing depth would affect clonotype sharing among donors.

Method: immunoSEQ multiplex PCR; TCRdb's copy keeps in-frame clones and lacks some. The sample gives 2 million to 2.5 million clones, 92% of which show up once; about 0.41% is in the top ten. About this clone itself: Its antigen remains unknown. In the same sample, other DNA sequences code for this CDR3.

CD4+ cells underwent separation, giving CD45RA+ naive and CD45RA-negative memory subsets. CDR3 length: 13 residues. V was pared by 3 bases and J by 1 base, with 6 bases between. CDR1 and CDR2 (germline): LNHNV, YYDKDF (reference sequence). The sequence came from a man younger than 35 in good health. Some clones in this sample may be carry-over from other donors' samples. The chain employs TRBV15 and TRBJ1-1; perhaps TRBD1 as D (6 bases). Sample: naive CD4+ T cells from PBMCs. The sample's subset: CD45RA+ positively selected. The CDR3 reads CATSRDRNTEAFF. The CDR3, as DNA: TGTGCCACCAGCAGGGACAGGAACACTGAAGCTTTCTTT.